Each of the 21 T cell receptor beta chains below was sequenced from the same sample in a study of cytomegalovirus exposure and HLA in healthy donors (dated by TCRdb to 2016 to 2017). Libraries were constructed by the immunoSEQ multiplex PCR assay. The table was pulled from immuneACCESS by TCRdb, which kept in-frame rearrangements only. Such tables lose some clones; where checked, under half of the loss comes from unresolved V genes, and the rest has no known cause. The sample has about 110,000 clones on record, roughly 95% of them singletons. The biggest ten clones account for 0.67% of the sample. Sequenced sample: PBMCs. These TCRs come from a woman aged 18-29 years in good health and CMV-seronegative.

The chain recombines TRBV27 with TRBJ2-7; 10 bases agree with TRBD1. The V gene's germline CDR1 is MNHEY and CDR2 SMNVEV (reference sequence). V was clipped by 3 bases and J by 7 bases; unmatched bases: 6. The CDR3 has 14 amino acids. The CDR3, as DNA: TGTGCCAGCAGTTTCGGGACAGGGGTGAGTGAGCAGTACTTC. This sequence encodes CASSFGTGVSEQYF.

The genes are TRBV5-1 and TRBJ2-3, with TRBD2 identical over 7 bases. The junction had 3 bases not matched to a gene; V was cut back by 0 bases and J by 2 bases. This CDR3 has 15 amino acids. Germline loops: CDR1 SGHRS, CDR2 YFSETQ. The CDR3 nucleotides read TGCGCCAGCAGCTTGGCTAGCGGCGTCACAGATACGCAGTATTTT. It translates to CASSLASGVTDTQYF.

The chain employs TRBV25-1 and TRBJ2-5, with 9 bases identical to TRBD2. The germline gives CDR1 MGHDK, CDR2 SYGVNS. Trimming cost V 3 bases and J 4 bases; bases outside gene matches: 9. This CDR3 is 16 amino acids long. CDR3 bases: TGTGCCAGCAGTGATAACTTAGCGGGGGCCCTAGAGACCCAGTACTTC. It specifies CASSDNLAGALETQYF. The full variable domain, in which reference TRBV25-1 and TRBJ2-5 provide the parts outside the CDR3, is EADIYQTPRYLVIGTGKKITLECSQTMGHDKMYWYQQDPGMELHLIHYSYGVNSTEKGDLSSESTVSRIRTEHFPLTLESARPSHTSQYLCASSDNLAGALETQYFGPGTRLLVL.

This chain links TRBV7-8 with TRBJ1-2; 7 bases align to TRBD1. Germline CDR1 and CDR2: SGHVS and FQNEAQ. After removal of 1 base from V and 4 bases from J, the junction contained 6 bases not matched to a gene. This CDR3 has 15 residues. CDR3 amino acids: CASSLERGQGYGYTF. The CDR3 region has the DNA TGTGCCAGCAGCTTAGAGAGGGGGCAAGGCTATGGCTACACCTTC.

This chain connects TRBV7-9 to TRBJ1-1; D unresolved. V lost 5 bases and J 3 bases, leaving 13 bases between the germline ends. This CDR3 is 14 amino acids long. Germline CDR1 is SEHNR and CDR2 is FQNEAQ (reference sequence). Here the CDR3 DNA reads TGTGCCAGCAGCCAGGATGATGTGTACACTGAAGCTTTCTTT. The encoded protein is CASSQDDVYTEAFF.

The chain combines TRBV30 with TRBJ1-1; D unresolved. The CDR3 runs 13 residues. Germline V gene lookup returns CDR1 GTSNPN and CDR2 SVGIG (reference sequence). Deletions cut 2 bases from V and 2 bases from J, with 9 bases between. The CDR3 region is CAWSRRGNTEAFF. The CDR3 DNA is TGTGCCTGGAGTAGGCGGGGAAACACTGAAGCTTTCTTT.

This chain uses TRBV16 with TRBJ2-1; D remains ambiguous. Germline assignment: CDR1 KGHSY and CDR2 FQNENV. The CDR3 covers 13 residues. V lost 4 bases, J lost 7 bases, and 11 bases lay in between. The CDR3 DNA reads TGTGCCAGCAGCCCCCCCGCGGATAATGAGCAGTTCTTC. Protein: CASSPPADNEQFF.

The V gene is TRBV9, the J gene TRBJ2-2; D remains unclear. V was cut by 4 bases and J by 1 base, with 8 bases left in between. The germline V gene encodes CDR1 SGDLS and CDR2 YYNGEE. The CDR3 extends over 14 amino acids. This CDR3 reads CASSPRWNTGELFF. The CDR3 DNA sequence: TGTGCCAGCAGCCCCCGTTGGAACACCGGGGAGCTGTTTTTT.

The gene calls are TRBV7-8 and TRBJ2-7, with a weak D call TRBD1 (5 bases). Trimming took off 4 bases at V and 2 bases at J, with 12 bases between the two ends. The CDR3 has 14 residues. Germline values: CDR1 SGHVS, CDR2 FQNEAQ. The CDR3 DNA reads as TGTGCCAGCAGCTCTGGACAAGGAACCTACGAGCAGTACTTC. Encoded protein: CASSSGQGTYEQYF. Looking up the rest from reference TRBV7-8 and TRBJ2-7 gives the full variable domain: GAGVSQSPRYKVAKRGQDVALRCDPISGHVSLFWYQQALGQGPEFLTYFQNEAQLDKSGLPSDRFFAERPEGSVSTLKIQRTQQEDSAVYLCASSSGQGTYEQYFGPGTRLTVT.

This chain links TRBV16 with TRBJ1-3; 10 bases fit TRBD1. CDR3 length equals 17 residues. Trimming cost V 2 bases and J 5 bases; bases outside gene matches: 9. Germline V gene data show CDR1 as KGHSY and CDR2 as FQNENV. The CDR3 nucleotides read TGTGCCAGCAGCCAAACGCGACAGGGGGCTGTTAGAAACACCATATATTTT. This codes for CASSQTRQGAVRNTIYF.

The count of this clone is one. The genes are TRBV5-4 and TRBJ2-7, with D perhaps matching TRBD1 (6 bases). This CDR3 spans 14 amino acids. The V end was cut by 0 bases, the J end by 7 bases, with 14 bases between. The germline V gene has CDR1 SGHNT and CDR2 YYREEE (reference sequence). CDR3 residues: CASSLAAGEGEQYF. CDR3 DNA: TGTGCCAGCAGCTTGGCGGCAGGGGAAGGGGAGCAGTACTTC. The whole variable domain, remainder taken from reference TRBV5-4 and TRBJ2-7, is ETGVTQSPTHLIKTRGQQVTLRCSSQSGHNTVSWYQQALGQGPQFIFQYYREEENGRGNFPPRFSGLQFPNYSSELNVNALELDDSALYLCASSLAAGEGEQYFGPGTRLTVT.

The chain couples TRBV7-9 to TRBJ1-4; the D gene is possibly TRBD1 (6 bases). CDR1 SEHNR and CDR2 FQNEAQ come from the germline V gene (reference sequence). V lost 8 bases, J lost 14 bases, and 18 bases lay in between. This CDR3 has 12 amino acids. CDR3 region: CASDGGPPGLFF. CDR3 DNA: TGTGCCAGCGATGGGGGCCCGCCGGGGCTGTTTTTT.

The CDR3 reads CASSPGARGRTWYQPQHF. For the CDR3, the DNA is TGTGCCAGCAGCCCCGGCGCCAGGGGCCGCACCTGGTATCAGCCCCAGCATTTT. V usage is TRBV5-8 and J usage is TRBJ1-5, with D maybe TRBD1 (6 bases). The germline gives CDR1 SGHTS, CDR2 YDEGEE. The length of the CDR3 is 18 residues. V was clipped by 4 bases and J by 5 bases, with 25 bases between them.

CDR3 region: CASSTTQGAGYGYTF. Here the CDR3 DNA reads TGTGCCAGTAGTACGACCCAGGGGGCAGGATATGGCTACACCTTC. V gene TRBV19 combines with J gene TRBJ1-2, with 8 nucleotides matching TRBD1. V lost 4 bases to trimming and J lost 5 bases; unmatched junction nucleotides: 9. CDR3 length equals 15 residues. Germline V gives CDR1 LNHDA, CDR2 SQIVND (reference sequence). Filled out from reference TRBV19 and TRBJ1-2, the complete variable domain reads DGGITQSPKYLFRKEGQNVTLSCEQNLNHDAMYWYRQDPGQGLRLIYYSQIVNDFQKGDIAEGYSVSREKKESFPLTVTSAQKNPTAFYLCASSTTQGAGYGYTFGSGTRLTVV.

The CDR3 sequence: CAWRGRNSPLHF. The CDR3 DNA reads as TGTGCCTGGAGAGGGAGGAATTCACCCCTCCACTTT. V is TRBV30 and J is TRBJ1-6, with D hard to call. CDR1 and CDR2 from the germline V gene are GTSNPN and SVGIG (reference sequence). The CDR3 length is 12 residues. V shed 3 bases and J shed 7 bases, with 7 bases lying between them.

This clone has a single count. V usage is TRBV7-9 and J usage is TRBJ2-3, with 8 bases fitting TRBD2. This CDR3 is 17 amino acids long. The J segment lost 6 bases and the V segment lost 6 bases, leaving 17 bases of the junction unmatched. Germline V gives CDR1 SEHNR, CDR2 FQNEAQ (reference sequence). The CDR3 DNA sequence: TGTGCCAGCAGGTCGCCGATCCTTAGCGGGGAAGGGGATACGCAGTATTTT. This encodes CASRSPILSGEGDTQYF.

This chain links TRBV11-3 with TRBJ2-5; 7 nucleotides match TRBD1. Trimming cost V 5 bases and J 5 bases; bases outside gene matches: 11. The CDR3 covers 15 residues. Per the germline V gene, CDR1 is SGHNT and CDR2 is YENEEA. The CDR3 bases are TGTGCCAGCAGCCTAGGTATAGGGGGCATTGAGACCCAGTACTTC. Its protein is CASSLGIGGIETQYF.

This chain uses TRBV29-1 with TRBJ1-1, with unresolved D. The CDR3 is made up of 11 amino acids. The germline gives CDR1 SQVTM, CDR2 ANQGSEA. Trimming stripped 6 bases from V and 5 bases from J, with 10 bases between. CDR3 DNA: TGCAGCGTACTAGGGTTGACTGAAGCTTTCTTT. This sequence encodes CSVLGLTEAFF.

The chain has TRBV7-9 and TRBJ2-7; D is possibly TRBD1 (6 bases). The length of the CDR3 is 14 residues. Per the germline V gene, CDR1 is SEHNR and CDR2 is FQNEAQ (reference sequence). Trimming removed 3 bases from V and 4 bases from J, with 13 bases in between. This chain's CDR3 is CASSFRGRPYEQYF. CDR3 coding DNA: TGTGCCAGCAGCTTCAGGGGACGTCCTTACGAGCAGTACTTC.

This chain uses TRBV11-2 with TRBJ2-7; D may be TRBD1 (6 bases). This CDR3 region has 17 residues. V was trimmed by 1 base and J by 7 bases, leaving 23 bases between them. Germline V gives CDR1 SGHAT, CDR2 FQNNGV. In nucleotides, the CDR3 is TGTGCCAGCAGCTTAGCAGCCTCAGGGGAAAGAAAATGGGAGCAGTACTTC. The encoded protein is CASSLAASGERKWEQYF.

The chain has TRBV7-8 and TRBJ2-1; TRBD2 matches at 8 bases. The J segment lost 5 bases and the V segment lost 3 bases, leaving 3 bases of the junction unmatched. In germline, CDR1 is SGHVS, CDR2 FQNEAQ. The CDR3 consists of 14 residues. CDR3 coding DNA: TGTGCCAGCAGCTTCCGGGGGGGGAACAATGAGCAGTTCTTC. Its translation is CASSFRGGNNEQFF.